This TCR beta chain comes out of a study of T cell responses to AZD1222 COVID-19 vaccine (TCRdb year 2021). With respect to the entire study: A total of under 250 trial participants underwent TCR sequencing, of whom 207 had received two doses of AZD1222 and approximately 26 had received two doses of the MenACWY control vaccine. Trial participants were enrolled by age into subgroups of 18-55, 56-69 and 70-plus years, and around 150, 28 and 57 TCR-sequenced participants, respectively, were included in these subgroups. What the research found in general, with its limitations: Because no samples from the day 14 peak response were available, repertoires could be characterized only after the peak T cell response. Only five or six AZD1222 recipients were SARS-CoV-2 seropositive at baseline, limiting conclusions about previously exposed vaccinees. Most participants were white British and females outnumbered males, and the authors suggested that clonal diversity may have been underestimated. After two AZD1222 doses, spike-specific TCR breadth and depth were significantly higher than at day 0 and than in MenACWY recipients. Reportedly, almost half of the unique spike-specific TCRs recognized epitopes lying outside the regions that are mutated in the B.1.351 and B.1.1.7 variants. In the small 56-69-year group, the increase in depth fell short of significance, most likely because of low power. The vaccine-associated CD4 TCRs covered the entire spike protein, and the dominant responses fell in regions 160-218 and 743-854.

Concerning this clone: No cognate antigen has been identified for it. No much larger clonotype is one base removed from it; base qualities were not supplied.

Between the V and J ends, shortened by 3 bases and 2 bases respectively, the junction contains 7 bases. Counted from cysteine to phenylalanine, this CDR3 has 14 amino acids. Only the CDR3 DNA is retained, 42 bases long and in frame from the first base. CDR1 LNHDA and CDR2 SQIVND are derived from the germline V gene (reference sequence). The CDR3 regions of human TCRbeta chains were analyzed by immunosequencing. As for the authors' bioinformatics: Repertoire TCRs were matched against a reference library of SARS-CoV-2-specific TCRs generated with the MIRA antigen-specificity platform. Breadth was defined as the fraction of unique TCRs that were SARS-CoV-2-associated, and depth was defined as the fraction of total T cells that were SARS-CoV-2-associated. Using the MIRA data, each spike-specific TCR was mapped to the spike region that the TCR reacts to and placed in a CD4 or CD8 class. Log10-transformed breadth and depth values were compared by one-way ANOVA with Sidak's multiple comparisons tests. In TCRdb, the immuneACCESS table is reduced to in-frame sequences with V and J assigned. These tables do not hold every clone; where another copy was compared, an unresolved V gene accounts for under half, and the others remain unexplained. That table gives V, J and clone size, and the DNA gave D and trimming. In this sample the table shows 150,000 to 180,000 clones, approximately 87% of which occur a single time. The biggest ten clones account for about 5% of the sample.

The time point label here, explained by the study, means: baseline before first vaccination. The treatment or condition label, as the study defines it: meningococcal conjugate vaccine given as trial control. Vaccinee samples were obtained from the UK trials COV001 and COV002, which included a single-blind randomized controlled phase 2/3 trial of AZD1222 (ChAdOx1 nCoV-19) in healthy adults. For TCRbeta chain sequencing, PBMC samples were collected from trial participants at day 0 and at day 28 after the second dose. This sample comprised peripheral blood, obtained on day 0 of MenACWY control vaccination. This clonotype was obtained from an adult in good health. The sequence links TRBV19 to TRBJ2-2; TRBD2 is a possible D gene, resting on 6 matching bases. The base sequence is TGTGCCAGTAGTATCGCGGGAAACACCGGGGAGCTGTTTTTT. Translated, this gives CASSIAGNTGELFF.